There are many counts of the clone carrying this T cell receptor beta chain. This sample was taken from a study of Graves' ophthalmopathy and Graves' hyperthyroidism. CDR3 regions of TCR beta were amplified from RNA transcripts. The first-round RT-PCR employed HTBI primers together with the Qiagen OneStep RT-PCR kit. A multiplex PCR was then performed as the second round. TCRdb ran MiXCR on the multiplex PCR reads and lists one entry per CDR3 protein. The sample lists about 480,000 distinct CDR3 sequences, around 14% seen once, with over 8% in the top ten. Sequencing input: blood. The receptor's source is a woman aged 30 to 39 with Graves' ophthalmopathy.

This chain's CDR3 is CASSLDRLEQYF. The DNA of the CDR3 is TGTGCCAGCAGTCTTGACCGCCTCGAGCAGTACTTC. The chain combines TRBV12-3 or TRBV12-4 with TRBJ2-7, with D unresolved. The CDR3 length is 12 residues. Trimming stripped 5 bases from V and 6 bases from J, with 11 bases between.